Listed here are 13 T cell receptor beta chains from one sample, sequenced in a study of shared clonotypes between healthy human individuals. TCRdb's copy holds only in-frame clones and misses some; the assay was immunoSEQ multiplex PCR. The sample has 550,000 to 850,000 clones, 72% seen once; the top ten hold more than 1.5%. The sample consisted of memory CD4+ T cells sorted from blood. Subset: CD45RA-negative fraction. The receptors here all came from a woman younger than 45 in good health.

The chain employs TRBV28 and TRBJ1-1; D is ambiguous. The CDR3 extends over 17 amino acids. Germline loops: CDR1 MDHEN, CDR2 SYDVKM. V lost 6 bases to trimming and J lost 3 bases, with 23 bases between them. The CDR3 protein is CASSFLRVLKADTEAFF. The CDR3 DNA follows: TGTGCCAGCAGCTTCCTCCGGGTCCTCAAAGCCGACACTGAAGCTTTCTTT.

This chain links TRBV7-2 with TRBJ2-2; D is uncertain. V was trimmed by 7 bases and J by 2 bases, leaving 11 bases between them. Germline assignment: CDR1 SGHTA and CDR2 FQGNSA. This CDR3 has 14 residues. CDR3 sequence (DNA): TGTGCCAGCATCCTATCACGTAACACCGGGGAGCTGTTTTTT. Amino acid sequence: CASILSRNTGELFF.

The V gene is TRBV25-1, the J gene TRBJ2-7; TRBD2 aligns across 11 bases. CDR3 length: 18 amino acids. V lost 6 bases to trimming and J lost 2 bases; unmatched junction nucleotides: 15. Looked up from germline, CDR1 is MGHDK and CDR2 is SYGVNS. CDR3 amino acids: CASRTPGLADKAPYEQYF. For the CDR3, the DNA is TGTGCCAGCAGAACTCCGGGACTAGCGGACAAGGCCCCCTACGAGCAGTACTTC.

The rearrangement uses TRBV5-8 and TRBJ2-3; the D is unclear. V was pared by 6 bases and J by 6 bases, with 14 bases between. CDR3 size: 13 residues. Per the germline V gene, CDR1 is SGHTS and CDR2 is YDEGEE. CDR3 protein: CASTPGPPDTQYF. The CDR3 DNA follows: TGTGCCAGCACCCCTGGCCCTCCCGATACGCAGTATTTT.

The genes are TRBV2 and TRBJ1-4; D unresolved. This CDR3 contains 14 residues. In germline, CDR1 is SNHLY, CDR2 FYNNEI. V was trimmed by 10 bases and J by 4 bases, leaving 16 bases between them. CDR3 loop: CATASWQFNEKLFF. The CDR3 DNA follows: TGTGCCACAGCAAGCTGGCAGTTTAATGAAAAACTGTTTTTT.

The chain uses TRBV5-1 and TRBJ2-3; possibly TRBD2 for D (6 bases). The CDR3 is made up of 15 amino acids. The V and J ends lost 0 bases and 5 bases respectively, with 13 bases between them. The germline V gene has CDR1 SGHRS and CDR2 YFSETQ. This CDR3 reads CASSLDRGKGDTQYF. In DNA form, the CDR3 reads TGCGCCAGCAGCTTGGACCGGGGGAAGGGAGATACGCAGTATTTT.

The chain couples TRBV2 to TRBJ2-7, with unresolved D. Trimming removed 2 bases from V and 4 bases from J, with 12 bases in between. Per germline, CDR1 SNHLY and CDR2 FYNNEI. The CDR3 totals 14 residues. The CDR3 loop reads CASSEIVTSYEQYF. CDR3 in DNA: TGTGCCAGCAGTGAAATAGTAACGTCTTACGAGCAGTACTTC.

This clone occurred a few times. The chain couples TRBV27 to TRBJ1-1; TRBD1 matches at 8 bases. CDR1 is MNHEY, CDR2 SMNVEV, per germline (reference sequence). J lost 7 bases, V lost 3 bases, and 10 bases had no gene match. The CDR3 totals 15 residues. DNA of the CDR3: TGTGCCAGCAGTTTTTACAGGGGGTCTGATATTGAAGCTTTCTTT. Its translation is CASSFYRGSDIEAFF.

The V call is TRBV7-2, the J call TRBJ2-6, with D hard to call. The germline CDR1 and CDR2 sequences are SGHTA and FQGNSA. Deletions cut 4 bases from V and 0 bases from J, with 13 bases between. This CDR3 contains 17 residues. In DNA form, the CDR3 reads TGTGCCAGCAGCTCCAAAGGGTCTAGCTCTGGGGCCAACGTCCTGACTTTC. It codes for CASSSKGSSSGANVLTF.

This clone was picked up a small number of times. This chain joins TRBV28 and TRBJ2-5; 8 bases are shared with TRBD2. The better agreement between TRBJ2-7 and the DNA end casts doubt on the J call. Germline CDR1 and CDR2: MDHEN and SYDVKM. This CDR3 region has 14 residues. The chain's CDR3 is CASKISGSGYEQYF. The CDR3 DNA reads TGTGCCAGCAAAATAAGCGGGAGCGGCTACGAGCAGTACTTC.

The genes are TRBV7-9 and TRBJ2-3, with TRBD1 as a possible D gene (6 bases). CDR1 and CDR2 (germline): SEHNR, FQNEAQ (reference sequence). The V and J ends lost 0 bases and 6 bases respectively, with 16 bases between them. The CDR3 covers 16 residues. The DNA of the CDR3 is TGTGCCAGCAGCTTAGCGAAAGACAGGCGCTATGATACGCAGTATTTT. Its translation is CASSLAKDRRYDTQYF.

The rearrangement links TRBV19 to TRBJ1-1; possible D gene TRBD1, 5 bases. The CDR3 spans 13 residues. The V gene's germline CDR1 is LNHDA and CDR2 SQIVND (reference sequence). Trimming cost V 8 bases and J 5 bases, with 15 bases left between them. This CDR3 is CASQEGRGTEAFF. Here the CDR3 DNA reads TGTGCCAGTCAGGAGGGGCGCGGGACTGAAGCTTTCTTT.

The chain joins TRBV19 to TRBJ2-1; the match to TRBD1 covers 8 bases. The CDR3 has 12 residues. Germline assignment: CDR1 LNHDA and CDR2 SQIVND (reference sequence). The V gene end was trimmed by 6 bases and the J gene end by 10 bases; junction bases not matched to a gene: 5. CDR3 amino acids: CASRPGGREQFF. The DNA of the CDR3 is TGTGCCAGTAGACCAGGGGGCCGGGAGCAGTTCTTC.